The present T cell receptor beta chain was sequenced within a study of tumor-infiltrating lymphocytes in oesophageal squamous cell carcinoma. This CDR3 has 16 residues. The germline V gene has CDR1 MRHNA and CDR2 SNTAGT. TCRdb called the PCR reads again in MiXCR, with one record for every CDR3 protein. This table holds 15,000 or so distinct CDR3 sequences, about 55% found once. This chain connects TRBV6-4 to TRBJ1-4; 8 bases fit TRBD2. The tail of the sequence fits TRBJ2-3 better, so the J call may be wrong. This TCR derives from a female donor with esophageal squamous cell carcinoma. Source material: esophageal tumor tissue. The CDR3 reads CASSDSDRGGPDTQYF. CDR3 in DNA: TGTGCCAGCAGTGACTCTGACCGGGGGGGCCCAGATACGCAGTATTTT.